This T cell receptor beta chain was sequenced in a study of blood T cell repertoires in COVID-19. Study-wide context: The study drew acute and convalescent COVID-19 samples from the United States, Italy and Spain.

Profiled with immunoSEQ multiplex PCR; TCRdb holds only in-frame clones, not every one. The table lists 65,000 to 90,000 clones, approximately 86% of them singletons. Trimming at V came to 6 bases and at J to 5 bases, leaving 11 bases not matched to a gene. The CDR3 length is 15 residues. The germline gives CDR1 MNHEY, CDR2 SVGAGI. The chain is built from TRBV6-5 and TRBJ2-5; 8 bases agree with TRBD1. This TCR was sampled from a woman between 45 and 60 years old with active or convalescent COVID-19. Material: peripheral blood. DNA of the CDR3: TGTGCCAGCAGCCCCAGGACAGGGCCCCGGGAGACCCAGTACTTC. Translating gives CASSPRTGPRETQYF.